This paragraph covers one T cell receptor (beta chain) sequence. What it recognizes is unknown. There are 11 residues in the CDR3. V lost 9 bases and J 5 bases, leaving 10 bases between the germline ends. Germline CDR1 MDHEN, CDR2 SYDVKM. The data originate from a study of T cell clonotyping in hematopoietic cell transplantation. Time point: recipient sample about 28 days before transplant, after cytoreduction. Study outcomes and limitations: At the given depth, recipient repertoires were over 95% de novo clonotypes. No sorting was done, leaving CD4 and CD8 contributions mixed.

Generated by immunoSEQ multiplex PCR, the TCRdb table keeps only in-frame clones and is missing some. The data show 670 or so clones, under 96% seen once. The chain employs TRBV28 and TRBJ2-5; D unresolved. This TCR came from a woman in her thirties or forties with acute myeloid leukemia. Some clones in this sample may be carry-over from other donors' samples. This specimen was peripheral blood mononuclear cells, taken before stem cell transplant. CDR3 residues: CASGRFETQYF. CDR3 DNA: TGTGCCAGTGGGCGATTCGAGACCCAGTACTTC.